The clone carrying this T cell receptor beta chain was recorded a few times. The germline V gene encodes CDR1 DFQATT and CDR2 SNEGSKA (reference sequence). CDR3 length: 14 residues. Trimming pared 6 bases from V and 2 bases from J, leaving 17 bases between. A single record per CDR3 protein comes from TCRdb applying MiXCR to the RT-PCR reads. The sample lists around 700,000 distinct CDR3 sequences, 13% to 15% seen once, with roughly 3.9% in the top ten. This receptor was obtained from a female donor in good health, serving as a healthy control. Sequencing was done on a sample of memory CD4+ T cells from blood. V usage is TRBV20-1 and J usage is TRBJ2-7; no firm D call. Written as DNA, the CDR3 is TGCAGTGCCCACGGTTGGGGTGGCGCCTACGAGCAGTACTTC. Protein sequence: CSAHGWGGAYEQYF.